Listed below are T cell receptor beta chains from one sample, sequenced in a study of T cells in Graves' hyperthyroidism and ophthalmopathy. MiXCR, run by TCRdb on the multiplex PCR reads, gives a single entry per CDR3 protein. The repertoire includes roughly 380,000 distinct CDR3 sequences, around a sixth of them detected once, and around 15% sits in the top ten. Sequencing input: blood. Source of these receptors: a woman aged 40 to 49 with Graves' ophthalmopathy. Each CDR3 is given with its conserved first and last residue. D genes are given only for firm matches. Only part of the rows carry a size: once, few, many, or a class if the clone is expanded.

J,V,D,size,length,DNA,CDR3
TRBJ1-5,TRBV9,.,many,14,TGTGCCAGCAGCGCGGGTGGTGGCAATCAGCCCCAGCATTTT,CASSAGGGNQPQHF
TRBJ2-5,TRBV29-1,TRBD1,few,13,TGCAGCGTTAATGGACAGGGAACGGAGACCCAGTACTTC,CSVNGQGTETQYF
TRBJ2-7,TRBV12-3/TRBV12-4,TRBD1,many,13,TGTGCCAGCAGGTGGCAGGGGGCTTATGAGCAGTACTTC,CASRWQGAYEQYF
TRBJ1-5,TRBV2,.,many,15,TGTGCCAGCAGTGAATTCCGGGGGACAAATCAGCCCCAGCATTTT,CASSEFRGTNQPQHF
TRBJ2-7,TRBV12-5,TRBD2,many,17,TGTGCTAGTGGTTTGGATCTAGCGGAATTCCGCCAGCGCGAGCAGTACTTC,CASGLDLAEFRQREQYF
TRBJ2-5,TRBV20-1,.,many,13,TGCAGTGCTAGTGATCTCAGGGAGAGGACCCAGTACTTC,CSASDLRERTQYF
TRBJ1-2,TRBV4-1,TRBD1,many,14,TGCGCCAGCAGCCAAGAACCCCGAACAGGGGCGGACACCTTC,CASSQEPRTGADTF
TRBJ2-7,TRBV7-2,.,.,12,TGTGCCAGCACGATGACAGGCAACGAGCAGTACTTC,CASTMTGNEQYF
TRBJ2-5,TRBV3-1,TRBD2,many,15,TGTGCCAGCAGCCACGCGGCCACGGGGGGGGAGACCCAGTACTTC,CASSHAATGGETQYF
TRBJ2-7,TRBV4-3,TRBD1,many,14,TGCGCCAGCAGCCAAGACAGGGGGCTGGGCGAGCAGTACTTC,CASSQDRGLGEQYF
TRBJ2-7,TRBV6-2/TRBV6-3,.,.,13,TGTGCCAGCAAGGAGGGTTACTCCTACGAGCAGTACTTC,CASKEGYSYEQYF
TRBJ1-5,TRBV6-5,.,many,14,TGTGCCAGCGAGGGCGATTATAGCAATCAGCCCCAGCATTTT,CASEGDYSNQPQHF
TRBJ2-2,TRBV6-2/TRBV6-3,.,many,14,TGTGCCAGCATCCGTGACGGGGTTGCTGGGGAGCTGTTTTTT,CASIRDGVAGELFF
TRBJ1-1,TRBV18,TRBD1,few,15,TGTGCCAGCTCACCAGTACAGGGGGCGGACACTGAAGCTTTCTTT,CASSPVQGADTEAFF
TRBJ1-5,TRBV7-2,TRBD1,many,15,TGTGCCAGCAGCCGCGGGACAGGGACCAGGTCGCCCCAGCATTTT,CASSRGTGTRSPQHF
TRBJ2-5,TRBV12-3/TRBV12-4,TRBD1,many,16,TGTGCCAGCAGAGGAGCCGGGACAGCAAGACAAGAGACCCAGTACTTC,CASRGAGTARQETQYF
TRBJ2-7,TRBV7-2,.,many,12,TGTGCCAGCAGCTGGACACCCTACGAGCAGTACTTC,CASSWTPYEQYF
TRBJ2-4,TRBV11-2,TRBD1,.,16,TGTGCCAGCAGCAAAGGACAGGGACTAGCCAAAAACATTCAGTACTTC,CASSKGQGLAKNIQYF
TRBJ2-7,TRBV29-1,.,many,14,TGCAGCGTTCAACAGAACCCGGGCGCCTACGAGCAGTACTTC,CSVQQNPGAYEQYF
TRBJ1-6,TRBV7-9,.,.,14,TGTGCCAGCAGAGCCACAGGGTTCTATTCACCCCTCCACTTT,CASRATGFYSPLHF
TRBJ1-1,TRBV13,TRBD1,few,15,TGTGCCAGCAGCTCTACAGGGGCCCTGAACACTGAAGCTTTCTTT,CASSSTGALNTEAFF
TRBJ2-7,TRBV29-1,TRBD2,few,14,TGCAGCGTAATTAGCGGGACCTCCGCCTACGAGCAGTACTTC,CSVISGTSAYEQYF
TRBJ2-4,TRBV29-1,.,many,13,TGCAGCGTTGTCGGTCAGGGATCTAACATTCAGTACTTC,CSVVGQGSNIQYF
TRBJ1-1,TRBV18,.,many,15,TGTGCCAGCTCACCACCGGGGGGGGCGGCCACTGAAGCTTTCTTT,CASSPPGGAATEAFF
TRBJ2-5,TRBV29-1,.,many,11,TGCAGCCCCGAGGAGAGGGAGACCCAGTACTTC,CSPEERETQYF
TRBJ1-1,TRBV15,.,once,15,TGTGCCACCAGCTACCGGGACATTTACCCCCGGGAAGCTTTCTTT,CATSYRDIYPREAFF
TRBJ2-5,TRBV29-1,.,many,13,TGCAGCGTTGACGGCCCCTCAGGGGAGACCCAGTACTTC,CSVDGPSGETQYF
TRBJ1-2,TRBV15,TRBD1,many,15,TGTGCCACCAGCGGAGGACAGGGTGGAGGGTATGGCTACACCTTC,CATSGGQGGGYGYTF
TRBJ1-2,TRBV27,.,many,15,TGTGCCAGCAGTGCACAACAGGGACGGGGCTATGGCTACACCTTC,CASSAQQGRGYGYTF
TRBJ2-7,TRBV30,.,many,13,TGTGCCTGGAGTAGGCAGGCGTACTACGAGCAGTACTTC,CAWSRQAYYEQYF
TRBJ1-1,TRBV7-3,.,many,14,TGTGCCAGCAGCTTAACCAGGGGGAACACTGAAGCTTTCTTT,CASSLTRGNTEAFF
TRBJ1-2,TRBV19,TRBD1,many,15,TGTGCCAGTAGTGCCGACAGGGCGGCGAGCTATGGCTACACCTTC,CASSADRAASYGYTF
TRBJ2-2,TRBV7-9,TRBD1,few,15,TGTGCCAGCAGCTTACCGAGGACAGGCACCGGGGAGCTGTTTTTT,CASSLPRTGTGELFF
TRBJ1-2,TRBV7-3,.,many,13,TGTGCCAGCAGCCCCCGGGTGGGGTATGGCTACACCTTC,CASSPRVGYGYTF
TRBJ2-7,TRBV4-1,.,many,19,TGCGCCAGCAGCCAAGTACATTTGGTTGAGGGAGGCCTACCCTACGAGCAGTACTTC,CASSQVHLVEGGLPYEQYF
TRBJ2-7,TRBV28,.,.,15,TGTGCCAGCAGTCGACTGGGACCAAATACCTACGAGCAGTACTTC,CASSRLGPNTYEQYF
TRBJ1-1,TRBV4-3,TRBD1,many,15,TGCGCCAGCAGCCAAGTATTAGGGGGCGCAACTGAAGCTTTCTTT,CASSQVLGGATEAFF
TRBJ2-5,TRBV30,.,few,13,TGTGCCTGGAGCGCTCCTCCCGAAGAGACCCAGTACTTC,CAWSAPPEETQYF
TRBJ1-2,TRBV29-1,.,many,11,TGCAGCGTCAAAATAGGGGACGGCTACACCTTC,CSVKIGDGYTF
TRBJ1-2,TRBV28,TRBD1,few,15,TGTGCCAGCAGTGAGGCCGGGACAGAGTACTATGGCTACACCTTC,CASSEAGTEYYGYTF
TRBJ2-7,TRBV27,TRBD2,.,16,TGTGCCAGCAGTTTTGGCGGGGGACTAGCGGACTACGAGCAGTACTTC,CASSFGGGLADYEQYF
TRBJ1-5,TRBV4-2,.,.,15,TGTGCCAGCAGCCAGACTCGATATAGCAATCAGCCCCAGCATTTT,CASSQTRYSNQPQHF